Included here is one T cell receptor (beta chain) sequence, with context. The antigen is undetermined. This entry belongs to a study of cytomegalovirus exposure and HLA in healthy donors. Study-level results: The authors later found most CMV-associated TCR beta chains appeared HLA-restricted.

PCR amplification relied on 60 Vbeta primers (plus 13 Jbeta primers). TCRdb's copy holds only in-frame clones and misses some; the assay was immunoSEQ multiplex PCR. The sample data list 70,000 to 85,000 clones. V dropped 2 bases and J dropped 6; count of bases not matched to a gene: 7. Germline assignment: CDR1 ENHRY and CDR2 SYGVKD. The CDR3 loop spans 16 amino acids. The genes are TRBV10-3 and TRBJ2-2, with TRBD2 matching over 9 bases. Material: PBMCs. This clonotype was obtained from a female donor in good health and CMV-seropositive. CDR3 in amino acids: CAISEGGRVNAGELFF. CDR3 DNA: TGTGCCATCAGTGAGGGCGGGAGGGTCAATGCCGGGGAGCTGTTTTTT.